This T cell receptor beta chain is from a study of cytomegalovirus exposure and HLA in healthy donors. Study-wide results and limits: Per published accounts, TCR beta sequences correctly predicted the HLA-A and HLA-B alleles of most subjects.

The PCR had 60 Vbeta and 13 Jbeta primers. Here immunoSEQ multiplex PCR was the method, and the copy in TCRdb shows in-frame clones only, minus some. The table has about 120,000 clones, approximately 80% seen once. V was cut by 4 bases and J by 4 bases, with 17 bases left in between. Looked up from germline, CDR1 is SGHVS and CDR2 is FQNEAQ. The CDR3 sequence is 15 residues long. In the case of this clone: The antigen is not known.

The receptor comes from a woman aged 35 to 49 in good health and CMV-seropositive. Sequencing used PBMCs. The rearrangement links TRBV7-8 to TRBJ2-7; D is perhaps TRBD1 (5 bases). Written as DNA, the CDR3 is TGTGCCAGCAGCTCGAGCAGGGCGGACGGGTACGAGCAGTACTTC. This encodes CASSSSRADGYEQYF.